These 2 T cell receptor beta chains share one sample of origin, sequenced in a study of patients and donors after allogeneic stem cell transplantation. One entry per CDR3 protein, called by TCRdb with MiXCR from the RT-PCR reads. There are tens of thousands of distinct CDR3 sequences in the sample; 5% occur only once, and 2% to 3% lies in the top ten. The sequencing sample was made of blood, either unsorted or a sorted T cell fraction (not recorded which). These receptors all come from a human donor who was either an allogeneic HSCT recipient or a stem cell or donor lymphocyte infusion donor (not recorded which). It is not recorded whose cells these are; they may come from a transplant donor.

In this sample, this clonotype turned up many times. The CDR3 sequence: CATREGSTDTQYF. CDR3 sequence (DNA): TGTGCCACCCGAGAGGGGAGCACAGATACGCAGTATTTT. This sequence joins TRBV15 and TRBJ2-3, with D perhaps assigned TRBD1 or TRBD2 (5 bases each). The CDR3 sequence is 13 residues long. Germline assignment: CDR1 LNHNV and CDR2 YYDKDF (reference sequence). Between the trimmed V and J ends, which lost 8 bases and 0 bases, there was a span of 9 bases.

This clonotype has a count of ten or more. The rearrangement joins TRBV20-1 to TRBJ2-7; 9 nucleotides line up with TRBD1. Germline assignment: CDR1 DFQATT and CDR2 SNEGSKA (reference sequence). The J segment lost 3 bases and the V segment lost 6 bases, leaving 12 bases of the junction unmatched. This CDR3 contains 15 residues. The CDR3 sequence: CSAKTLTGGFYEQYF. In nucleotides, the CDR3 is TGCAGTGCGAAAACCCTGACAGGGGGGTTCTACGAGCAGTACTTC.